The source of this T cell receptor (beta chain) is a study of type 1 regulatory T cells. Study-wide context: An in vitro protocol generated T-allo10, a Tr1-enriched, alloantigen-specific CD4 T cell product. Whole-study results and caveats: Compared with non-Tr1 cells, Tr1 cells showed a narrower TCR repertoire.

TCRdb fed the reads into MiXCR, producing one record per CDR3 protein. This sample carries tens of thousands of distinct CDR3 sequences, 60% to 65% of them seen once, and the ten largest clones take over 1.5%. Trimming left V 5 bases short and J 4 bases short, with 14 bases between. From germline, CDR1 is LNHDA and CDR2 SQIVND (reference sequence). This CDR3 is 15 amino acids long. As regards this clonotype: Its antigen is undetermined.

Material for sequencing was cultured non-Tr1 T cells, either the whole culture or a sorted T cell fraction (not recorded which). The TCR was taken from a human donor in good health. The V gene is TRBV19, the J gene TRBJ1-4, with a tentative D call TRBD1 (5 bases). The CDR3 DNA reads as TGTGCCAGTAGTTCGAGACAGCAACTTAATGAAAAACTGTTTTTT. It yields the protein CASSSRQQLNEKLFF. The complete variable domain, with remaining parts taken from reference TRBV19 and TRBJ1-4, reads DGGITQSPKYLFRKEGQNVTLSCEQNLNHDAMYWYRQDPGQGLRLIYYSQIVNDFQKGDIAEGYSVSREKKESFPLTVTSAQKNPTAFYLCASSSRQQLNEKLFFGSGTQLSVL.